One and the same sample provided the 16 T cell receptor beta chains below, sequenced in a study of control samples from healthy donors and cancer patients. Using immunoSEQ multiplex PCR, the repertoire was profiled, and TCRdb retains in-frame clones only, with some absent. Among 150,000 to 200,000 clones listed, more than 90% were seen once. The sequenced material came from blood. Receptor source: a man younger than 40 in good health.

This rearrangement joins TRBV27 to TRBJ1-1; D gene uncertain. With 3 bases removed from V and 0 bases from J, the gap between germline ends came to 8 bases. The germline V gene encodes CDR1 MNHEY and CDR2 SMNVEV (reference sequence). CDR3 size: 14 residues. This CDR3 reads CASSLYGMNTEAFF. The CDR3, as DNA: TGTGCCAGCAGTTTGTACGGAATGAACACTGAAGCTTTCTTT.

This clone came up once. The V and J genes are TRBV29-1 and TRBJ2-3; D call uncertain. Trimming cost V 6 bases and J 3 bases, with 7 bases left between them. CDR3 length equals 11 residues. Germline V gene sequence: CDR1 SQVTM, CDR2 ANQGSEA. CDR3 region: CSVLRTDTQYF. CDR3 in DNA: TGCAGCGTCTTAAGGACAGATACGCAGTATTTT.

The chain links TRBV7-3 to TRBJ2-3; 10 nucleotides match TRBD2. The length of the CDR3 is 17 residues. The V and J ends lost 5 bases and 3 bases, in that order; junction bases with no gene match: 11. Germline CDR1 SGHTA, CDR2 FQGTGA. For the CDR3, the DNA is TGTGCCAGCAGCCCCGAAGGAAGCGGGAGGGGAACAGATACGCAGTATTTT. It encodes CASSPEGSGRGTDTQYF.

The CDR3 bases are TGTGCCAGCCGTCGGGGGTTGAAGGATAACTATGGCTACACCTTC. Translating gives CASRRGLKDNYGYTF. The rearrangement uses TRBV6-5 and TRBJ1-2; maybe TRBD1 (5 bases). Trimming took off 8 bases at V and 1 base at J, with 17 bases between the two ends. This CDR3 comprises 15 residues. Per germline, CDR1 MNHEY and CDR2 SVGAGI.

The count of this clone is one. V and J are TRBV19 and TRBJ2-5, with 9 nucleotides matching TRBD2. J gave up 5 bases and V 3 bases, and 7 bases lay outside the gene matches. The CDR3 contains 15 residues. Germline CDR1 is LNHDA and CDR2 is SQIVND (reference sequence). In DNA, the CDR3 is TGTGCCAGTAGTATCCTGGCTAGCGGGGCGGAGACCCAGTACTTC. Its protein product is CASSILASGAETQYF.

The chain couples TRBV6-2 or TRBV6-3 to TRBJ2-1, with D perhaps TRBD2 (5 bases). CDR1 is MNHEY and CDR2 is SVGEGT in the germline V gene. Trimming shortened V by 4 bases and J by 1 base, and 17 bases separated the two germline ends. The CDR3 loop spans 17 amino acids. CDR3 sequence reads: CASSWVPGGRSYNEQFF. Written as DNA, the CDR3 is TGTGCCAGCAGTTGGGTGCCTGGCGGGCGATCCTACAATGAGCAGTTCTTC.

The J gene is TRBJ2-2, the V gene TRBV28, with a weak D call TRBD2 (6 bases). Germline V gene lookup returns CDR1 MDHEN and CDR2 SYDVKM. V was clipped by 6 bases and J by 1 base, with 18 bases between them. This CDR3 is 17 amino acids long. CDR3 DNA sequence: TGTGCCAGCAGCCTTGCCGGGAGTCTCTTGAACACCGGGGAGCTGTTTTTT. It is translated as CASSLAGSLLNTGELFF.

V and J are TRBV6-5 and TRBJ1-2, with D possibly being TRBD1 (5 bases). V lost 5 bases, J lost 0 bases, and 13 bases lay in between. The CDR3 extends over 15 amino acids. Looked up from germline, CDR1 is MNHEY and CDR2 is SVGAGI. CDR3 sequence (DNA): TGTGCCAGCAGTCCCCACGACAGCCCTAACTATGGCTACACCTTC. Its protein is CASSPHDSPNYGYTF.

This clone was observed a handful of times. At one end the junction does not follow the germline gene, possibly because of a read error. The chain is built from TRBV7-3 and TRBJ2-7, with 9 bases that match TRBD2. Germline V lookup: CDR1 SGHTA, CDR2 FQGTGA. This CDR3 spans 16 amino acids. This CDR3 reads CASSPGLARPSTASDF. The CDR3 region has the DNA TGTGCCAGCAGCCCTGGACTAGCGAGACCCTCTACGGCTTCGGACTTC. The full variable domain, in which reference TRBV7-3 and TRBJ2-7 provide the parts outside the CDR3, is GAGVSQTPSNKVTEKGKYVELRCDPISGHTALYWYRQSLGQGPEFLIYFQGTGAADDSGLPNDRFFAVRPEGSVSTLKIQRTERGDSAVYLCASSPGLARPSTASDFGPGTRLTVT.

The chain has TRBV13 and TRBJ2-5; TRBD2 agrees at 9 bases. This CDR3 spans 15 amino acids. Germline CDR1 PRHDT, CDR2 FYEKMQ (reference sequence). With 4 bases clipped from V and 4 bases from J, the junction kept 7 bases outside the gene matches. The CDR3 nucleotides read TGTGCCAGCAGCTCGGGACTAGCCATACGAGAGACCCAGTACTTC. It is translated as CASSSGLAIRETQYF. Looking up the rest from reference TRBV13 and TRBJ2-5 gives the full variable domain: AAGVIQSPRHLIKEKRETATLKCYPIPRHDTVYWYQQGPGQDPQFLISFYEKMQSDKGSIPDRFSAQQFSDYHSELNMSSLELGDSALYFCASSSGLAIRETQYFGPGTRLLVL.

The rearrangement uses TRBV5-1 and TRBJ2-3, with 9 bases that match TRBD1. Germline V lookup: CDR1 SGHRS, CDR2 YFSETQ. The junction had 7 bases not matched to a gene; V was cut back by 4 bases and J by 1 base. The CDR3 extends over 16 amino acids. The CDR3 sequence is CASSPWTGAGTDTQYF. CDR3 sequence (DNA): TGCGCCAGCAGCCCCTGGACAGGGGCAGGCACAGATACGCAGTATTTT. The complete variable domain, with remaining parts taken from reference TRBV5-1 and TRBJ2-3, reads KAGVTQTPRYLIKTRGQQVTLSCSPISGHRSVSWYQQTPGQGLQFLFEYFSETQRNKGNFPGRFSGRQFSNSRSEMNVSTLELGDSALYLCASSPWTGAGTDTQYFGPGTRLTVL.

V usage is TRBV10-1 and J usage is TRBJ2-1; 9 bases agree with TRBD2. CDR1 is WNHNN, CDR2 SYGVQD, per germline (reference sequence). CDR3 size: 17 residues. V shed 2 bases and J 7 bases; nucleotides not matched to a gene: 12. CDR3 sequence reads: CASSEGALAGRRNEQFF. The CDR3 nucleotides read TGCGCCAGCAGTGAGGGGGCACTAGCGGGTCGGCGGAATGAGCAGTTCTTC.

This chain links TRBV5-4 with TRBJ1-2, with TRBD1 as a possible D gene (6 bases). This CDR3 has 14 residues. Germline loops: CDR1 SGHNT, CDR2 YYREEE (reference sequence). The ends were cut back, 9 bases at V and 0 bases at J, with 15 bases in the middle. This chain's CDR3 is CAIAVDSSNYGYTF. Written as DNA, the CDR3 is TGTGCCATTGCGGTGGACAGCTCTAACTATGGCTACACCTTC.

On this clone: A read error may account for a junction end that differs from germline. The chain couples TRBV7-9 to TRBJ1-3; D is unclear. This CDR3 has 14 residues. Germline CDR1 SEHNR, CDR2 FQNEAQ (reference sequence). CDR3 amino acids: CASSLAISGNTIYF. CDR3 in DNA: TGTGCCAGCAGCCTAGCCATCTCTGGAAACACCATATATTTT. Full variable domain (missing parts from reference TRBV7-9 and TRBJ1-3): DTGVSQNPRHKITKRGQNVTFRCDPISEHNRLYWYRQTLGQGPEFLTYFQNEAQLEKSRLLSDRFSAERPKGSFSTLEIQRTEQGDSAMYLCASSLAISGNTIYFGEGSWLTVV.

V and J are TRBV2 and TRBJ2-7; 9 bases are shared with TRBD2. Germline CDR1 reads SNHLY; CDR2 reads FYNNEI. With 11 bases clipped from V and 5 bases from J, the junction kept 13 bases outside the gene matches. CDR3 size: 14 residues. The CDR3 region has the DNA TGTGCCTCCTGCCCTGAGCTAGCGGGAAACGAGCAGTACTTC. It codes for CASCPELAGNEQYF.

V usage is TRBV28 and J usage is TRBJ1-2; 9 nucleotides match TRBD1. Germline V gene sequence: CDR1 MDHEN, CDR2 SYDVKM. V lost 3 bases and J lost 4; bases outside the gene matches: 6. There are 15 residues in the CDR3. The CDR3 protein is CASSFPGQGGYGYTF. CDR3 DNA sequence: TGTGCCAGCAGTTTTCCGGGACAGGGAGGCTATGGCTACACCTTC.